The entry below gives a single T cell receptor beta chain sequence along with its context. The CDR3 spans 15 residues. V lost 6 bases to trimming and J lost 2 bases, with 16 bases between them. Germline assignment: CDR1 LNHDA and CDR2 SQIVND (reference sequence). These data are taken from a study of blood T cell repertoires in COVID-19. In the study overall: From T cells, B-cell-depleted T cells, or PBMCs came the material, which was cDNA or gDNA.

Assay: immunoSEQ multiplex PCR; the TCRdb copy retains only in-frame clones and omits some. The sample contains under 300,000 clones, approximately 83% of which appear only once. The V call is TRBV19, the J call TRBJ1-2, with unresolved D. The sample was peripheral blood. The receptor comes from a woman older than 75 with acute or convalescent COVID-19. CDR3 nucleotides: TGTGCCAGTAGACCTCTTTGGCAACCGAACTATGGCTACACCTTC. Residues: CASRPLWQPNYGYTF.